The 22 T cell receptor beta chains given below trace back to one sample, sequenced in a study of cytomegalovirus exposure and HLA in healthy donors. The PCR was carried out with 60 Vbeta primers and 13 Jbeta primers. The method was immunoSEQ multiplex PCR; TCRdb's version includes in-frame clones alone and lacks a portion of them. The data hold some 150,000 clones, with over 65% observed a single time. Material: PBMCs. These receptors were obtained from a female donor in good health and CMV-seronegative.

The rearrangement joins TRBV7-9 to TRBJ1-1; TRBD1 might be the D (5 bases). Germline V CDR1 and CDR2: SEHNR, FQNEAQ (reference sequence). CDR3 length: 14 amino acids. With 3 bases removed from V and 7 bases from J, the gap between germline ends came to 15 bases. The CDR3 coding sequence is TGTGCCAGCAGCTTGGTATTGACTGACAGTGAAGCTTTCTTT. This encodes CASSLVLTDSEAFF.

J is TRBJ1-1 and V is TRBV2; D perhaps matches TRBD1 (6 bases). The germline V gene encodes CDR1 SNHLY and CDR2 FYNNEI. The CDR3 spans 13 residues. Deletions cut 5 bases from V and 1 base from J, with 8 bases between. The CDR3 DNA follows: TGTGCCAGCAGTTGGACAGAGAACACTGAAGCTTTCTTT. It is translated as CASSWTENTEAFF.

The J gene is TRBJ2-4, the V gene TRBV5-1; weak D call: TRBD1 (5 bases). V lost 5 bases and J lost 1, with 13 bases in between. Per the germline V gene, CDR1 is SGHRS and CDR2 is YFSETQ. This CDR3 comprises 15 residues. The CDR3 is CASSPLPGAKNIQYF. The CDR3 nucleotides read TGCGCCAGCAGTCCCCTTCCAGGGGCCAAAAACATTCAGTACTTC.

The sample holds one count of this clone. The genes are TRBV4-2 and TRBJ2-6; 8 bases are a match to TRBD2. CDR3 length equals 20 residues. The germline V gene encodes CDR1 LGHNA and CDR2 YNFKEQ. V lost 0 bases to trimming and J lost 1 base; unmatched junction nucleotides: 11. DNA of the CDR3: TGTGCCAGCAGCCAAGATCCGGCGGGGGGACCGACTTCTGGGGCCAACGTCCTGACTTTC. Translated, it gives CASSQDPAGGPTSGANVLTF.

This clone has only a few counts. Other DNA sequences in this specimen translate into the identical CDR3. V and J are TRBV5-4 and TRBJ1-4; TRBD1 is a possible D gene (5 bases). The germline V gene encodes CDR1 SGHNT and CDR2 YYREEE (reference sequence). Trimming removed 4 bases at V and 4 bases at J, with 14 bases between. The CDR3 totals 15 residues. In DNA, the CDR3 is TGTGCCAGCAGCGAGATGACAGCACTTAATGAAAAACTGTTTTTT. Its translation is CASSEMTALNEKLFF.

The chain has TRBV9 and TRBJ1-5; D not resolved. Trimming pared 0 bases from V and 7 bases from J, leaving 11 bases between. This CDR3 comprises 14 residues. Germline CDR1 SGDLS, CDR2 YYNGEE. The CDR3 DNA sequence: TGTGCCAGCAGCGTAGGGGAGGGTAGGCAGCCCCAGCATTTT. Translation gives CASSVGEGRQPQHF.

This rearrangement joins TRBV27 to TRBJ1-2; TRBD1 might be the D (5 bases). The CDR3 is 13 residues long. Looked up from germline, CDR1 is MNHEY and CDR2 is SMNVEV (reference sequence). V was shortened by 2 bases and J by 7 bases, with 11 bases between the two germline ends. The CDR3 loop reads CASSLQGEAGYTF. The CDR3 nucleotides are TGTGCCAGCAGTTTACAGGGTGAGGCTGGCTACACCTTC.

Details on this clone: The same CDR3 can be traced to other DNA sequences in this sample. The V and J genes are TRBV27 and TRBJ2-1; 8 bases align to TRBD2. CDR3 length: 14 amino acids. V trimming: 3 bases; J trimming: 5 bases; junction bases outside the gene matches: 3. CDR1 and CDR2 from the germline V gene are MNHEY and SMNVEV (reference sequence). CDR3 amino acids: CASSFSGANNEQFF. For the CDR3, the DNA is TGTGCCAGCAGTTTTAGCGGGGCAAACAATGAGCAGTTCTTC.

The gene calls are TRBV6-6 and TRBJ1-5; D call uncertain. Germline V CDR1 and CDR2: MNHNY, SVGAGI (reference sequence). Trimming removed 8 bases from V and 0 bases from J, with 8 bases in between. CDR3 size: 13 residues. In nucleotides, the CDR3 is TGTGCCAGCGGCGGGGATAGCAATCAGCCCCAGCATTTT. Translation gives CASGGDSNQPQHF.

The chain carries TRBV12-5 and TRBJ2-1; the D is unclear. Germline V lookup: CDR1 LGHNT, CDR2 FRNRAP. There are 13 residues in the CDR3. V gave up 2 bases and J gave up 9 bases, with 11 bases separating them. CDR3 in amino acids: CASGLKLSGEQFF. The CDR3 coding sequence is TGTGCTAGTGGTTTGAAACTCTCGGGTGAGCAGTTCTTC.

The chain recombines TRBV5-4 with TRBJ1-2; D unclear. V dropped 0 bases and J dropped 5 bases, with 14 bases sitting between them. Germline CDR1 reads SGHNT; CDR2 reads YYREEE (reference sequence). The CDR3 contains 15 residues. DNA of the CDR3: TGTGCCAGCAGCTTGGCCCTCGAGGGCCGTTATGGCTACACCTTC. This sequence encodes CASSLALEGRYGYTF.

CDR3 region: CASSPTAGNTIYF. The CDR3 DNA follows: TGTGCCAGTAGTCCCACAGCTGGAAACACCATATATTTT. This chain uses TRBV19 with TRBJ1-3; D call uncertain. Germline V gene lookup returns CDR1 LNHDA and CDR2 SQIVND (reference sequence). Trimming left V 5 bases short and J 2 bases short, with 7 bases between. This CDR3 has 13 amino acids.

This clone was observed a single time. This chain uses TRBV2 with TRBJ1-1; D is unresolved. Germline CDR1 SNHLY, CDR2 FYNNEI. V was pared by 3 bases and J by 0 bases, with 8 bases between. The CDR3 is 14 residues long. CDR3 protein: CASSEPPMNTEAFF. Written as DNA, the CDR3 is TGTGCCAGCAGTGAGCCTCCTATGAACACTGAAGCTTTCTTT.

V is TRBV7-9 and J is TRBJ1-5, with D tentatively TRBD1 (6 bases). Per germline, CDR1 SEHNR and CDR2 FQNEAQ (reference sequence). This CDR3 has 17 amino acids. V dropped 4 bases and J dropped 3 bases, with 19 bases sitting between them. The CDR3, as DNA: TGTGCCAGCAGCTCGACAGACACGGACAGCACCAATCAGCCCCAGCATTTT. Its protein product is CASSSTDTDSTNQPQHF. The full variable domain, with the rest looked up from reference TRBV7-9 and TRBJ1-5, is DTGVSQNPRHKITKRGQNVTFRCDPISEHNRLYWYRQTLGQGPEFLTYFQNEAQLEKSRLLSDRFSAERPKGSFSTLEIQRTEQGDSAMYLCASSSTDTDSTNQPQHFGDGTRLSIL.

This clone came up a few times. The gene calls are TRBV2 and TRBJ2-1, with TRBD2 identical over 11 bases. Germline V gives CDR1 SNHLY, CDR2 FYNNEI. V shed 7 bases, J shed 7 bases, and the junction held 9 bases outside the gene matches. The CDR3 totals 15 residues. The CDR3 is CASTLDWTSGNEQFF. DNA of the CDR3: TGTGCCAGCACCCTGGACTGGACTAGCGGGAATGAGCAGTTCTTC.

This clone has a handful of counts. The chain is built from TRBV7-3 and TRBJ2-3; 10 positions agree with TRBD2. CDR1 is SGHTA and CDR2 is FQGTGA in the germline V gene. The J segment lost 1 base and the V segment lost 4 bases, leaving 2 bases of the junction unmatched. The CDR3 runs 15 residues. CDR3 residues: CASSSTSGGTDTQYF. The DNA of the CDR3 is TGTGCCAGCAGCTCAACTAGCGGGGGCACAGATACGCAGTATTTT.

In regard to this clone: Its ends do not fully match the called genes, so a read error is possible. CDR3 sequence reads: CASSLKVEDRIDF. The CDR3 nucleotides read TGTGCCAGCAGCTTAAAGGTTGAGGACAGGATAGACTTC. The V and J genes are TRBV7-3 and TRBJ2-5, with 7 nucleotides matching TRBD1. This CDR3 is 13 amino acids long. Germline-derived CDR1 and CDR2 are SGHTA and FQGTGA.

This clone is judged medium-sized. Other DNA sequences of this sample code for an identical CDR3. In nucleotides, the CDR3 is TGTGCCAGCAGCCTCCGGGGAGGCTACACCTTC. Its protein is CASSLRGGYTF. V gene TRBV9 combines with J gene TRBJ1-2; no definite D call. Germline V gives CDR1 SGDLS, CDR2 YYNGEE. Trimming stripped 4 bases from V and 8 bases from J, with 9 bases between. The CDR3 totals 11 residues.

This clone was picked up a small number of times. The chain uses TRBV2 and TRBJ1-4, with TRBD1 as a possible D gene (5 bases). Between the trimmed V and J ends, which lost 7 bases and 5 bases, there was a span of 17 bases. Germline CDR1 and CDR2: SNHLY and FYNNEI. There are 15 residues in the CDR3. The CDR3 is CASTITQGKNEKLFF. The CDR3, as DNA: TGTGCCAGCACTATAACCCAGGGCAAGAATGAAAAACTGTTTTTT.

This clone was observed a few times. The rearrangement joins TRBV30 to TRBJ2-7; D is possibly TRBD2 (6 bases). The germline V gene encodes CDR1 GTSNPN and CDR2 SVGIG (reference sequence). The CDR3 consists of 15 residues. V lost 0 bases, J lost 3 bases, and 15 bases lay in between. The CDR3 nucleotides read TGTGCCTGGAGTGTATCTGGGGCGGGGCTCTACGAGCAGTACTTC. Amino acid sequence: CAWSVSGAGLYEQYF.

This chain joins TRBV5-4 and TRBJ2-7; perhaps TRBD1 as D (6 bases). The germline V and J ends were trimmed by 5 bases and 5 bases, with 20 bases remaining between them. Germline V CDR1 and CDR2: SGHNT, YYREEE (reference sequence). The CDR3 length is 15 residues. The CDR3 DNA is TGTGCCAGCAGTCTGGACAGTCGGAGCGCCCACGAGCAGTACTTC. The encoded protein is CASSLDSRSAHEQYF.

This chain uses TRBV7-2 with TRBJ1-6; a possible D gene is TRBD1 (5 bases). CDR1 and CDR2 from the germline V gene are SGHTA and FQGNSA. Trimming pared 1 base from V and 8 bases from J, leaving 18 bases between. The CDR3 loop spans 17 amino acids. CDR3 sequence (DNA): TGTGCCAGCAGCTTAGTGGGTAGGGGAGGTTGGGATTCACCCCTCCACTTT. Protein: CASSLVGRGGWDSPLHF.